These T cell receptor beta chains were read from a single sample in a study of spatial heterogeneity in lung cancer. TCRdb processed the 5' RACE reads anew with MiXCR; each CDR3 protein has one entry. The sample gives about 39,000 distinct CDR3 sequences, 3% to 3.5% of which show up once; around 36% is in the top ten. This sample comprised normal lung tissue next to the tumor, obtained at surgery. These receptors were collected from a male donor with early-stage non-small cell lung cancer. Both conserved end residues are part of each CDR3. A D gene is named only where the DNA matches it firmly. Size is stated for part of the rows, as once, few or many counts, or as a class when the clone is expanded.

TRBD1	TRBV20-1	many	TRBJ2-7	CSAIRRDRGDDEQYF	TGCAGTGCGATCCGCCGGGACAGGGGAGACGACGAGCAGTACTTC
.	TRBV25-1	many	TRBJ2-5	CASQGTETQYF	TGTGCCAGCCAGGGGACGGAGACCCAGTACTTC
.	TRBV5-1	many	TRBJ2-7	CASSVTEGTYEQYF	TGCGCCAGCAGCGTAACCGAGGGGACCTACGAGCAGTACTTC
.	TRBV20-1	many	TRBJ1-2	CSARDFDGYTF	TGCAGTGCTAGAGATTTCGATGGCTACACCTTC
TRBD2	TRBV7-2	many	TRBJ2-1	CASSNRLAGGFYNEQFF	TGTGCCAGCAGCAACAGACTAGCGGGGGGATTCTACAATGAGCAGTTCTTC
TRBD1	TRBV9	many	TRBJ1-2	CASSVNTGGHLGYTF	TGTGCCAGCAGCGTTAATACAGGGGGCCACCTAGGCTACACCTTC
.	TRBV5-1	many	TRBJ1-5	CASSLDGNSNQPQHF	TGCGCCAGCAGCTTGGACGGGAATAGCAATCAGCCCCAGCATTTT
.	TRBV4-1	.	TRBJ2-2	CASSLSSAAGELFF	TGCGCCAGCAGCCTTTCTAGCGCAGCCGGGGAGCTGTTTTTT
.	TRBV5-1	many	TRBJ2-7	CASSAVGGNYEQYF	TGCGCCAGCAGCGCGGTTGGGGGGAACTACGAGCAGTACTTC
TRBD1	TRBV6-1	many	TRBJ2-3	CASSFQGDSWWGTQYF	TGTGCCAGCAGTTTCCAAGGGGACAGTTGGTGGGGTACGCAGTATTTT
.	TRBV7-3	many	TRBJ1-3	CARTGYRGTGNTIYF	TGTGCCAGAACAGGGTATCGGGGGACTGGAAACACCATATATTTT
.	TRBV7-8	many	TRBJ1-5	CASSPPGKGRQPQHF	TGTGCCAGCAGCCCACCCGGGAAGGGGCGGCAGCCCCAGCATTTT
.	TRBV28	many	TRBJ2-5	CASSYAYQLGETQYF	TGTGCCAGCAGCTACGCCTATCAGCTTGGAGAGACCCAGTACTTC
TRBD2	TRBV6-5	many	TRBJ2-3	CATLAGDRTDTQYF	TGTGCCACCTTAGCGGGAGACCGCACAGATACGCAGTATTTT
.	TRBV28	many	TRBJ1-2	CASSLAGVDGYTF	TGTGCCAGCAGTTTAGCAGGGGTGGATGGCTACACCTTC
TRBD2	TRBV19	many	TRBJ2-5	CASSSTSGSGETQYF	TGTGCCAGTAGTTCCACAAGCGGGAGTGGGGAGACCCAGTACTTC
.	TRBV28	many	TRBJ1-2	CASSLVGAGYGYTF	TGTGCCAGCAGTTTAGTCGGGGCCGGCTATGGCTACACCTTC
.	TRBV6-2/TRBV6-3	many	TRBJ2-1	CASSYSSGGPSSYNEQFF	TGTGCCAGCAGTTACTCGTCCGGGGGGCCCAGCTCCTACAATGAGCAGTTCTTC
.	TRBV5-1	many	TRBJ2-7	CASSPISGEQYF	TGCGCCAGCAGCCCGATTTCGGGGGAGCAGTACTTC
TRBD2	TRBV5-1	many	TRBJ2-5	CASSLPASGPSRAKETQYF	TGCGCCAGCAGCTTGCCCGCTAGCGGTCCTTCTCGGGCGAAAGAGACCCAGTACTTC
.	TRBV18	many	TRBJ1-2	CASSPNTGAPHGYTF	TGTGCCAGCTCACCGAATACCGGGGCCCCACATGGCTACACCTTC
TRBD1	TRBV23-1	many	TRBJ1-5	CASSQSRTGNQPQHF	TGCGCCAGCAGTCAATCAAGGACAGGGAATCAGCCCCAGCATTTT
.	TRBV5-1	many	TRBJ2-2	CASSSTGPSSSRELFF	TGCGCCAGCAGCTCCACCGGGCCCTCCTCGAGCAGGGAGCTGTTTTTT
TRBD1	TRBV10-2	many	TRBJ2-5	CASSELGQGTQYF	TGCGCCAGCAGTGAGTTGGGACAGGGGACCCAGTACTTC
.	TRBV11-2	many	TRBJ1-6	CASSLVNSHSPLHF	TGTGCCAGCAGCTTAGTAAACTCCCATTCACCCCTCCACTTT
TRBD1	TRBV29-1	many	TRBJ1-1	CSVQGAGAFF	TGCAGCGTACAGGGGGCCGGGGCTTTCTTT
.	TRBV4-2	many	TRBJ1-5	CASSPYFNQPQHF	TGTGCCAGCAGCCCTTACTTCAATCAGCCCCAGCATTTT
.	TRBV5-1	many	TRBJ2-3	CASRDIRGPDTQYF	TGCGCCAGCCGGGACATCAGAGGTCCAGATACGCAGTATTTT
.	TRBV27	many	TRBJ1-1	CASSYRENTEAFF	TGTGCCAGCAGTTATCGGGAGAACACTGAAGCTTTCTTT
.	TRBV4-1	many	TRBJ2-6	CASSRGPQANPGANVLTF	TGCGCCAGCAGCCGAGGGCCCCAGGCCAACCCTGGGGCCAACGTCCTGACTTTC
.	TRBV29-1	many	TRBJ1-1	CSVEDQVNTEAFF	TGCAGCGTTGAAGATCAAGTTAACACTGAAGCTTTCTTT
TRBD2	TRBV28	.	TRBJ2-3	CASSSSGRNTQYF	TGTGCCAGCAGTTCTAGCGGAAGAAATACGCAGTATTTT
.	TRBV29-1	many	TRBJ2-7	CSGRTGSSYEQYF	TGCAGCGGGAGGACTGGCAGCTCCTACGAGCAGTACTTC
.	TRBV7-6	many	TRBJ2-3	CASSKVSGTDTQYF	TGTGCCAGCTCGAAGGTTAGCGGCACAGATACGCAGTATTTT
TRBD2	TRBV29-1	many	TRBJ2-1	CSVRGGTYNEQFF	TGCAGCGTTCGGGGGGGCACCTACAATGAGCAGTTCTTC
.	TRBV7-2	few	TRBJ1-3	CASSSGPNSGNTIYF	TGTGCCAGCAGCTCCGGGCCGAACTCTGGAAACACCATATATTTT
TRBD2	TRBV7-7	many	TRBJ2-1	CASSLSSGSSYNEQFF	TGTGCTAGCAGTTTATCTAGCGGAAGCTCCTACAATGAGCAGTTCTTC
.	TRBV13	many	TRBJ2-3	CASSLGSNTQYF	TGTGCCAGCAGCTTAGGTTCTAATACGCAGTATTTT
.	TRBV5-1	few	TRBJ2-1	CASSSPDRLSYNEQFF	TGCGCCAGCAGCTCCCCGGACAGACTGTCCTACAATGAGCAGTTCTTC
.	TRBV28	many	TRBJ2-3	CASRAGPDTQYF	TGTGCCAGCAGAGCGGGTCCAGATACGCAGTATTTT
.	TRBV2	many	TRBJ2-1	CASSARSNNEQFF	TGTGCCAGCAGTGCCAGGAGTAACAATGAGCAGTTCTTC
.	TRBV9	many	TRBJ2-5	CASSLSGVAGETQYF	TGTGCCAGCAGCCTATCCGGAGTGGCGGGGGAGACCCAGTACTTC
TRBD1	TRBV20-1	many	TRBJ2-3	CSASRTGGRDTQYF	TGCAGTGCTAGCAGGACAGGGGGCCGGGATACGCAGTATTTT
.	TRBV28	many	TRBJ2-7	CASSYQGPYYEQYF	TGTGCCAGCAGTTATCAGGGCCCCTACTACGAGCAGTACTTC
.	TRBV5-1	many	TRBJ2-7	CASSLPCRGCEQYF	TGCGCCAGCAGCTTGCCTTGTCGGGGATGCGAGCAGTACTTC
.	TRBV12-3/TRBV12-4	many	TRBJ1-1	CASRQGGGNTEAFF	TGTGCCAGCAGGCAGGGAGGGGGGAACACTGAAGCTTTCTTT